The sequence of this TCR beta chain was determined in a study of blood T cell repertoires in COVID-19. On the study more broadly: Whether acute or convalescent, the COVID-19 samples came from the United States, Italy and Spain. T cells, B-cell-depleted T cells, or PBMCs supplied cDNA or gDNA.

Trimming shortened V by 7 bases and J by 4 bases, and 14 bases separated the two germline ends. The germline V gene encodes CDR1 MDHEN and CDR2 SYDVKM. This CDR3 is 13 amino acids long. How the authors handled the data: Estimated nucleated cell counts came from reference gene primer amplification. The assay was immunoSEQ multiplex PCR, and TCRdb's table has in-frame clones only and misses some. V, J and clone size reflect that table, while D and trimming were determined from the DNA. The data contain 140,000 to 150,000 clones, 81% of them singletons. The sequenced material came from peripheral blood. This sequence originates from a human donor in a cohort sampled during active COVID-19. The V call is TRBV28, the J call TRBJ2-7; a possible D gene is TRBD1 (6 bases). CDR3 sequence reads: CASNPGDKYEQYF. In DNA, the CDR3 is TGTGCCAGCAACCCAGGGGACAAGTACGAGCAGTACTTC.